This TCR beta chain was captured in a study of blood T cell repertoires in COVID-19. This CDR3 spans 13 amino acids. CDR1 and CDR2 from the germline V gene are SGHRS and YFSETQ. V dropped 1 base and J dropped 12 bases, with 14 bases sitting between them. The assay was immunoSEQ multiplex PCR, and TCRdb's table has in-frame clones only and misses some. The sample includes hundreds of thousands of clones, roughly 90% seen only once; the top ten take 2.6%. Two negative PCRs, clearance, or symptom resolution had been documented for recovered Cohort 3 donors. V is TRBV5-1 and J is TRBJ2-1; D unclear. The clonotype originates from a man aged 55 to 70 who had recovered from COVID-19. Material for sequencing was PBMCs or T cells enriched from blood (not recorded which). The CDR3 loop reads CASSLPSSSSQFF. The CDR3 DNA reads as TGCGCCAGCAGCTTGCCCAGTTCCAGTTCGCAGTTCTTC.